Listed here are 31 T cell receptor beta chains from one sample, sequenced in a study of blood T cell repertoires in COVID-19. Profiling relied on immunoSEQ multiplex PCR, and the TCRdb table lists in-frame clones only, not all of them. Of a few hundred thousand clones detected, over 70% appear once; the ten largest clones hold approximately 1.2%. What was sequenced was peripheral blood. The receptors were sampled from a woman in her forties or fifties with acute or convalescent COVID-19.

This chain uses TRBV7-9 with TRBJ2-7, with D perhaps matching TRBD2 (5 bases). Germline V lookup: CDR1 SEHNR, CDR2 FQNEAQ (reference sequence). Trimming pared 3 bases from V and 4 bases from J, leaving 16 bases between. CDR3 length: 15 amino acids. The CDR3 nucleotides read TGTGCCAGCAGCTTCCCGGCCGGGAATAGATACGAGCAGTACTTC. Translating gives CASSFPAGNRYEQYF.

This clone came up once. CDR3 sequence reads: CASSGGLALPYEQYF. The DNA for the CDR3 is TGTGCCAGCAGCGGGGGACTAGCGCTTCCCTACGAGCAGTACTTC. The chain recombines TRBV5-4 with TRBJ2-7, with TRBD2 matching over 10 bases. J gave up 2 bases and V 4 bases, and 6 bases lay outside the gene matches. The V gene's germline CDR1 is SGHNT and CDR2 YYREEE (reference sequence). The CDR3 loop spans 15 amino acids.

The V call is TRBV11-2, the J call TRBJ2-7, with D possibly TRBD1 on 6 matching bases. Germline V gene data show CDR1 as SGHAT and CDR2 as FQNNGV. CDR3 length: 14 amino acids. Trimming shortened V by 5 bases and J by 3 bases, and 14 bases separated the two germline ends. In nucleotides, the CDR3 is TGTGCCAGCAGCGCGAACAGGGAAATCTACGAGCAGTACGTC. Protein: CASSANREIYEQYV.

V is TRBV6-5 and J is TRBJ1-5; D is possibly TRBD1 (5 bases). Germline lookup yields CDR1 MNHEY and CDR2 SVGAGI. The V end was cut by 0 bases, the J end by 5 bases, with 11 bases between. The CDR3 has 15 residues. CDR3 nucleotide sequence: TGTGCCAGCAGTTACTCGATAGGCAGGGATCAGCCCCAGCATTTT. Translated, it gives CASSYSIGRDQPQHF.

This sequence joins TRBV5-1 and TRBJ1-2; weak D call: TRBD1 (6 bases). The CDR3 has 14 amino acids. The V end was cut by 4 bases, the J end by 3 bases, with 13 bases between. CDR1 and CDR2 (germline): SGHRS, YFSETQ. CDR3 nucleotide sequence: TGCGCCAGCAGCCCGGACAGAGTTTACTATGGCTACACCTTC. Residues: CASSPDRVYYGYTF.

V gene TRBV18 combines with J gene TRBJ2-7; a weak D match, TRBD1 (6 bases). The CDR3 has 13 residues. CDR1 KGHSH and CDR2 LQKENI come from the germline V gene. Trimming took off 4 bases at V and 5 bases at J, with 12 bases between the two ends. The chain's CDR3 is CASSLIQGDEQYF. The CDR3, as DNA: TGTGCCAGCTCACTCATACAGGGTGACGAGCAGTACTTC.

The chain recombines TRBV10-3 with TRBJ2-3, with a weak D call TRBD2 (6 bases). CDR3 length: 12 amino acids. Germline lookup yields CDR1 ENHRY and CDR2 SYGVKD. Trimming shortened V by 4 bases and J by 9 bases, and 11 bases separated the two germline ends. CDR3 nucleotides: TGTGCCATCAGTGGGGACTTGGCGACGCAGTATTTT. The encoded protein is CAISGDLATQYF.

DNA of the CDR3: TGTGCCAGTAGTATATACTCGGGACTCGGGAGCACAGATACGCAGTATTTT. Its translation: CASSIYSGLGSTDTQYF. V usage is TRBV19 and J usage is TRBJ2-3; D perhaps matches TRBD2 (6 bases). Germline CDR1 is LNHDA and CDR2 is SQIVND (reference sequence). The CDR3 is 17 amino acids. Between the trimmed V and J ends, which lost 2 bases and 0 bases, there was a span of 15 bases.

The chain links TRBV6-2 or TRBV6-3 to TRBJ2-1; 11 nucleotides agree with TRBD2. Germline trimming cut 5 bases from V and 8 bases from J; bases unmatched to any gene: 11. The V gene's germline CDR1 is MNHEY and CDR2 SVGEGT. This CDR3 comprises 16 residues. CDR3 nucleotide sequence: TGTGCCAGCAGTCCATATCTAGCGGGAGGCGAGTATGAGCAGTTCTTC. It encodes CASSPYLAGGEYEQFF.

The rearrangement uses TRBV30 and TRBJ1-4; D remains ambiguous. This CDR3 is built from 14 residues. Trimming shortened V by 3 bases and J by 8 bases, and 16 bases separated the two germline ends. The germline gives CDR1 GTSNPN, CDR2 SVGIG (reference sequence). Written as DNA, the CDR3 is TGTGCCTGGAGACGTGGGAGGGCCGCGGAAAAACTGTTTTTT. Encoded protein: CAWRRGRAAEKLFF. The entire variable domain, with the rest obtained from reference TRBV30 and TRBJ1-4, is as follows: SQTIHQWPATLVQPVGSPLSLECTVEGTSNPNLYWYRQAAGRGLQLLFYSVGIGQISSEVPQNLSASRPQDRQFILSSKKLLLSDSGFYLCAWRRGRAAEKLFFGSGTQLSVL.

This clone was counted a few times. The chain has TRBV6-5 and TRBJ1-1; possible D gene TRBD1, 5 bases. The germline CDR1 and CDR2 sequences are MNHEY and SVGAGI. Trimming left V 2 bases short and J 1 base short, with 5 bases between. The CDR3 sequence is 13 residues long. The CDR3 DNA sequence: TGTGCCAGCAGTTACGGACAGAACACTGAAGCTTTCTTT. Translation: CASSYGQNTEAFF.

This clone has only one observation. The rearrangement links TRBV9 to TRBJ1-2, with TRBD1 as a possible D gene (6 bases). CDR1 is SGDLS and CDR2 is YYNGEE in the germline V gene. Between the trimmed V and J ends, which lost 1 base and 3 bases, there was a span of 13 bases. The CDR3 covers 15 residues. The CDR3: CASSVNRDTDYGYTF. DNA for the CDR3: TGTGCCAGCAGCGTAAACCGGGACACAGACTATGGCTACACCTTC.

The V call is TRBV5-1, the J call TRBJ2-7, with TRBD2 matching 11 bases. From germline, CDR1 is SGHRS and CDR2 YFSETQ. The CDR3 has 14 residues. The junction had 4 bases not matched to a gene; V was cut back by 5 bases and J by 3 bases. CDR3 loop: CASSQLAGVYEQYF. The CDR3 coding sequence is TGCGCCAGCAGTCAACTAGCGGGGGTCTACGAGCAGTACTTC. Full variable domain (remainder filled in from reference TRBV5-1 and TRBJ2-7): KAGVTQTPRYLIKTRGQQVTLSCSPISGHRSVSWYQQTPGQGLQFLFEYFSETQRNKGNFPGRFSGRQFSNSRSEMNVSTLELGDSALYLCASSQLAGVYEQYFGPGTRLTVT.

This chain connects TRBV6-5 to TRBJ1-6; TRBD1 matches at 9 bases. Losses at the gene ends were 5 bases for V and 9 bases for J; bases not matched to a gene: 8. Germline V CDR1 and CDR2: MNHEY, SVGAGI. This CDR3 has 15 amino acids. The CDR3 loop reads CASSRPGTGSSPLHF. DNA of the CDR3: TGTGCCAGCAGTCGACCCGGGACAGGGTCTTCACCCCTCCACTTT.

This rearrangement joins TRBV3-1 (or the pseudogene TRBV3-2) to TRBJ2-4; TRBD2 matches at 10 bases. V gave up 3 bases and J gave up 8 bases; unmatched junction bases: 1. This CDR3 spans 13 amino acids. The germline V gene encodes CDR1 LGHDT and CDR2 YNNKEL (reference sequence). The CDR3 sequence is CASSHSGGDIQYF. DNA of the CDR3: TGTGCCAGCAGCCACAGCGGGGGGGACATTCAGTACTTC.

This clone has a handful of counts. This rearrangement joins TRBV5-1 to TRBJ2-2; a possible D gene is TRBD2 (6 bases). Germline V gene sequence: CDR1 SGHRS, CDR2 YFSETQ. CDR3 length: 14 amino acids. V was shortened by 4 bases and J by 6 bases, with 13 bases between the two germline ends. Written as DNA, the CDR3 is TGCGCCAGCAGCCACGGGGAGGCGTCCGGGGAGCTGTTTTTT. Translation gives CASSHGEASGELFF.

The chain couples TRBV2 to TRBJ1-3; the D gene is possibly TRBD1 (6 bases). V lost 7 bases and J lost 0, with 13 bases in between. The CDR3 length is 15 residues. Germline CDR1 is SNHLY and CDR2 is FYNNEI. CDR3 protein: CASMVPGHSGNTIYF. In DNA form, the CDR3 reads TGTGCCAGCATGGTTCCGGGACACTCTGGAAACACCATATATTTT.

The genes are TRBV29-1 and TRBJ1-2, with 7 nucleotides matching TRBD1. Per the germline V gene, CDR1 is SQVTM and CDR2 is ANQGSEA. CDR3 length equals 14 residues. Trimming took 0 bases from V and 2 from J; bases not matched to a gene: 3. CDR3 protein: CSVEDEDRNYGYTF. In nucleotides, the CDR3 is TGCAGCGTTGAAGACGAGGACAGGAACTATGGCTACACCTTC. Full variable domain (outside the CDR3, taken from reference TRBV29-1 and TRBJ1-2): SAVISQKPSRDICQRGTSLTIQCQVDSQVTMMFWYRQQPGQSLTLIATANQGSEATYESGFVIDKFPISRPNLTFSTLTVSNMSPEDSSIYLCSVEDEDRNYGYTFGSGTRLTVV.

The DNA of the CDR3 is TGTGCCAGCAGCCAAGGTTTGGGGCGATACCAAGAGACCCAGTACTTC. This translates into CASSQGLGRYQETQYF. This chain links TRBV14 with TRBJ2-5, with a possible D match to TRBD1 (5 bases). In germline, CDR1 is SGHDN, CDR2 FVKESK. Trimming stripped 1 base from V and 0 bases from J, with 12 bases between. The CDR3 extends over 16 amino acids.

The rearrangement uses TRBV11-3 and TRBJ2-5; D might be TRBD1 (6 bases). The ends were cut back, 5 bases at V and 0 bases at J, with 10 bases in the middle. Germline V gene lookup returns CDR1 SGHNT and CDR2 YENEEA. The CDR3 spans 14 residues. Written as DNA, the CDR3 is TGTGCCAGCAGCCCCGACAGGTACCAAGAGACCCAGTACTTC. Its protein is CASSPDRYQETQYF.

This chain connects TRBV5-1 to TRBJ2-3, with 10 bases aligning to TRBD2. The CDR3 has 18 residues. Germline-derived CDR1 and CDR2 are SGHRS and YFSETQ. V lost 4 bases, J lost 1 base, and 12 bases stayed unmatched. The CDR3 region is CASSHRSGRAGGTDTQYF. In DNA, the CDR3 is TGCGCCAGCAGCCATAGGAGCGGGAGGGCTGGAGGCACAGATACGCAGTATTTT.

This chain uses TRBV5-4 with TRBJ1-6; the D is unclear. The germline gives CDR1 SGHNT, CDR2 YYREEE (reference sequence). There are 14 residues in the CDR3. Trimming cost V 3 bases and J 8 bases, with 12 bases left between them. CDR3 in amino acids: CASSSSGLDSPLHF. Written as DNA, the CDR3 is TGTGCCAGCAGCTCTTCAGGCTTAGATTCACCCCTCCACTTT.

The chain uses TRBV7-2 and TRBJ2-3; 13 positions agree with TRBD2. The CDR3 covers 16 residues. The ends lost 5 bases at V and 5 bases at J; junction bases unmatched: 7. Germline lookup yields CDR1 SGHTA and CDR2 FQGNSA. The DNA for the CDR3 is TGTGCCAGCAGCCCAAGACTAGCGGGAGGCGGAGATACGCAGTATTTT. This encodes CASSPRLAGGGDTQYF.

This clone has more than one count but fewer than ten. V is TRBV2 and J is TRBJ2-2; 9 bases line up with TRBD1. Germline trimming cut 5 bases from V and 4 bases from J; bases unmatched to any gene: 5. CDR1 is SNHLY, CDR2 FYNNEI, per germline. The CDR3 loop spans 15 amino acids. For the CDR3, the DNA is TGTGCCAGCAGTAGGGACAGGGTGGTCACCGGGGAGCTGTTTTTT. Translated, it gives CASSRDRVVTGELFF.

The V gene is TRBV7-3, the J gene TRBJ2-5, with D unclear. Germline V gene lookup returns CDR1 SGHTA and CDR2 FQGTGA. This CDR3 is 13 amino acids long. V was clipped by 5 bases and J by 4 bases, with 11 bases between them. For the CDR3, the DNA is TGTGCCAGCAGCCGTTATAGAGGAGAGACCCAGTACTTC. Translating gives CASSRYRGETQYF.

The CDR3 protein is CAISLNRGHYGYTF. CDR3 nucleotides: TGTGCCATCAGCCTTAACAGGGGACACTATGGCTACACCTTC. The gene calls are TRBV10-3 and TRBJ1-2, with TRBD1 matching 7 bases. The CDR3 consists of 14 residues. CDR1 and CDR2 (germline): ENHRY, SYGVKD. Trimming at V came to 6 bases and at J to 3 bases, leaving 7 bases not matched to a gene.

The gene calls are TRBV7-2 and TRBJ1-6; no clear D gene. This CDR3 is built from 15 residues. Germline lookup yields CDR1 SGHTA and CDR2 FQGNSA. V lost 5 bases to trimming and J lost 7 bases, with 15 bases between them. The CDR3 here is CASSTTSGSNSPLHF. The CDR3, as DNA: TGTGCCAGCAGCACAACCTCGGGGAGCAATTCACCCCTCCACTTT.

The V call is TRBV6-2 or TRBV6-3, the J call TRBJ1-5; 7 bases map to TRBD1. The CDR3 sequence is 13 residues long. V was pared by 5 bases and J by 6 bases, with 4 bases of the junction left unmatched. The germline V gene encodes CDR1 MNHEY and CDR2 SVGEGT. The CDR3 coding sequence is TGTGCCAGCAGTAAAAACAGGGGTCAGCCCCAGCATTTT. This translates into CASSKNRGQPQHF.

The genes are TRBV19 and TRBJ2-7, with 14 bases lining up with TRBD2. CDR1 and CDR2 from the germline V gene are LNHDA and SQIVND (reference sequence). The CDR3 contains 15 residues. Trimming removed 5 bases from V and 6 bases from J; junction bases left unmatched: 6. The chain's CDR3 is CASSEGLAGVGEQYF. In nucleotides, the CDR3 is TGTGCCAGTAGTGAGGGACTAGCGGGAGTAGGCGAGCAGTACTTC.

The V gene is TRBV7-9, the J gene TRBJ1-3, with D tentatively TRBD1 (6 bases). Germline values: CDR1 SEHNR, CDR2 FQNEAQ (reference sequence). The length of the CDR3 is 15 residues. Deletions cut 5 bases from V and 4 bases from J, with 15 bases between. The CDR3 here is CASSPPGGQGNTIYF. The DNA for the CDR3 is TGTGCCAGCAGCCCCCCAGGTGGACAGGGAAACACCATATATTTT.

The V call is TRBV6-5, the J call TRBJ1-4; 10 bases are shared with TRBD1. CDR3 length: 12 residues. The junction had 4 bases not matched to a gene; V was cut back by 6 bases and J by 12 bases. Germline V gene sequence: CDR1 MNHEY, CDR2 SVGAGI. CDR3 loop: CASRPDRGQLFF. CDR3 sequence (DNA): TGTGCCAGCAGACCCGACAGGGGGCAACTGTTTTTT.